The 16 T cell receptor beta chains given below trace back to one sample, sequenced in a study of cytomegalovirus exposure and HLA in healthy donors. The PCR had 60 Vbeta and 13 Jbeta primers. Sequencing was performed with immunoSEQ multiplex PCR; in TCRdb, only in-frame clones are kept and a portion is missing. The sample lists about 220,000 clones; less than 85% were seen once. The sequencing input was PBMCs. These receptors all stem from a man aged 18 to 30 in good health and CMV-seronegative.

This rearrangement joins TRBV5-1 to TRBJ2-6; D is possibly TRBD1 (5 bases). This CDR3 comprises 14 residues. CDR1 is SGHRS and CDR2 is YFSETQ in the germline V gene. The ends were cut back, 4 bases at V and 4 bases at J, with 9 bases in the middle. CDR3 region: CASSGASGANVLTF. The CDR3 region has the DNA TGCGCCAGCAGCGGGGCTTCCGGGGCCAACGTCCTGACTTTC. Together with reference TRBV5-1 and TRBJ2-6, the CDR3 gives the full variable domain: KAGVTQTPRYLIKTRGQQVTLSCSPISGHRSVSWYQQTPGQGLQFLFEYFSETQRNKGNFPGRFSGRQFSNSRSEMNVSTLELGDSALYLCASSGASGANVLTFGAGSRLTVL.

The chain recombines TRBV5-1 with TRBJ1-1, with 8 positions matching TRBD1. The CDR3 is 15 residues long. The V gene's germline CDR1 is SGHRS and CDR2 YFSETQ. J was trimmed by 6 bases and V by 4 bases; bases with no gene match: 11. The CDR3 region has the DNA TGCGCCAGCAGCCACCTAAGACAGGGGCAGGCTGAAGCTTTCTTT. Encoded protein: CASSHLRQGQAEAFF.

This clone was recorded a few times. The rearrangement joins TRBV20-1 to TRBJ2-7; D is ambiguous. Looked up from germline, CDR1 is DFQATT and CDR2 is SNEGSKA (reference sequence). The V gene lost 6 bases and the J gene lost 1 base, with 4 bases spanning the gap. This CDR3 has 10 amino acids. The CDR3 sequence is CSAVSYEQYF. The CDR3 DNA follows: TGCAGTGCCGTATCCTACGAGCAGTACTTC.

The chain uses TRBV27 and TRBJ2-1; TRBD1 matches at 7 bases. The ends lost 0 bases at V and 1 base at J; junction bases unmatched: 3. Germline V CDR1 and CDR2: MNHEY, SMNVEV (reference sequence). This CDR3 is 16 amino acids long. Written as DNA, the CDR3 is TGTGCCAGCAGTTTATCGACCAGGGGGTCCTACAATGAGCAGTTCTTC. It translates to CASSLSTRGSYNEQFF.

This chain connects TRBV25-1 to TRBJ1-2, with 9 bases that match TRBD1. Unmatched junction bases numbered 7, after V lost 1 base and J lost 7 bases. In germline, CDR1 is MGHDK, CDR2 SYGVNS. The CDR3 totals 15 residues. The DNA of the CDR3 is TGTGCCAGCAGTGAATTAGGACAGGGGTTCGGTGGCTACACCTTC. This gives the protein CASSELGQGFGGYTF.

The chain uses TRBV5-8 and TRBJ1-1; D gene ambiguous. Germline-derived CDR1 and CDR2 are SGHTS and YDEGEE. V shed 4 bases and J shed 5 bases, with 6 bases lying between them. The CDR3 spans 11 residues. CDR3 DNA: TGTGCCAGCAGCGGCAGAACTGAAGCTTTCTTT. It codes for CASSGRTEAFF.

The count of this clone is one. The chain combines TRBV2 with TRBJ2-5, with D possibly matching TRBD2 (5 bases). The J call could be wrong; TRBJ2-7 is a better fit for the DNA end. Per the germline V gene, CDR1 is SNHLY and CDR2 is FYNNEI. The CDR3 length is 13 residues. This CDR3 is CASSDGGTYEQYF. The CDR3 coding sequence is TGTGCCAGCAGTGATGGAGGAACCTACGAGCAGTACTTC.

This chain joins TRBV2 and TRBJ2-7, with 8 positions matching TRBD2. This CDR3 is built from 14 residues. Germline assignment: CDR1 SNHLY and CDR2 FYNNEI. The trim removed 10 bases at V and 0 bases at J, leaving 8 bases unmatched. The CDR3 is CANQKGTSSYEQYF. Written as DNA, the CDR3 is TGTGCCAACCAAAAAGGGACTAGCTCCTACGAGCAGTACTTC.

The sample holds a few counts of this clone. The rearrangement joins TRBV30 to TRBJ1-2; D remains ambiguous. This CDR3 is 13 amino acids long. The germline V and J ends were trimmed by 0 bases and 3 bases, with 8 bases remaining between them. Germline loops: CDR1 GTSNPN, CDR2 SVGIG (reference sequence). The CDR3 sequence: CAWSVIGYYGYTF. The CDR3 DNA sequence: TGTGCCTGGAGTGTAATCGGTTACTATGGCTACACCTTC.

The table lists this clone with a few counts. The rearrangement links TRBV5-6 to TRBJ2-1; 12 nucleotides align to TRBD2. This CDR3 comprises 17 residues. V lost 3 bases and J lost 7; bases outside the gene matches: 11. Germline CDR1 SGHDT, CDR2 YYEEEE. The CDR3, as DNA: TGTGCCAGCAGCTGGGCGATAGGACTAGCGGGATTGAATGAGCAGTTCTTC. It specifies CASSWAIGLAGLNEQFF.

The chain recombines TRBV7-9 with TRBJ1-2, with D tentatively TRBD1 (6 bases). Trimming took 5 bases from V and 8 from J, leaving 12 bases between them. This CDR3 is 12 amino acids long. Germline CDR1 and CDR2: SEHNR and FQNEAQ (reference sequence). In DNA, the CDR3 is TGTGCCAGCAGCCCAGGGGATCGGGGCTACACCTTC. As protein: CASSPGDRGYTF.

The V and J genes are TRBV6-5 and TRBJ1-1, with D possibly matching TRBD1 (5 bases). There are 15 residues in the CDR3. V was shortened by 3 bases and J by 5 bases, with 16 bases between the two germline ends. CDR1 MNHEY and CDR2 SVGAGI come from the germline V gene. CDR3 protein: CASSYQWGRFTEAFF. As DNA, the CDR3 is TGTGCCAGCAGTTATCAATGGGGCCGTTTTACTGAAGCTTTCTTT.

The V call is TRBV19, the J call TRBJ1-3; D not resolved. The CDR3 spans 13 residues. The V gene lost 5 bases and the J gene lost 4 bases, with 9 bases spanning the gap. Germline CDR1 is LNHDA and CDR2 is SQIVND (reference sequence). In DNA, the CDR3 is TGTGCCAGTAGTCTTCAGTTAGGAAACACCATATATTTT. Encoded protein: CASSLQLGNTIYF.

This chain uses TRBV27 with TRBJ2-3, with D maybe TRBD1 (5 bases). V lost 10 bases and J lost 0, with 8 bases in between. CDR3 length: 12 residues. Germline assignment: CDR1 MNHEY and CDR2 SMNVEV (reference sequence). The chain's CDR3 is CATTASTDTQYF. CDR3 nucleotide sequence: TGTGCCACGACAGCTAGCACAGATACGCAGTATTTT.

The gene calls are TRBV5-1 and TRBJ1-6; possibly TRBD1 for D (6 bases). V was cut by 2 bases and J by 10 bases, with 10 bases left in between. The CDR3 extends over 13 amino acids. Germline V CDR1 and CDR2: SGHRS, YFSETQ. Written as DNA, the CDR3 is TGCGCCAGCAGCTTAGCAGGGGAGTCACCCCTCCACTTT. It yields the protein CASSLAGESPLHF.

CDR3 sequence (DNA): TGTGCCAGCAGTCCCAGCACTACTAGCTCCTACGAGCAGTACTTC. Protein: CASSPSTTSSYEQYF. The rearrangement links TRBV25-1 to TRBJ2-5; a possible D gene is TRBD2 (5 bases). The end of the DNA fits TRBJ2-7 better, so the J call may be wrong. Per the germline V gene, CDR1 is MGHDK and CDR2 is SYGVNS. The CDR3 spans 15 residues.